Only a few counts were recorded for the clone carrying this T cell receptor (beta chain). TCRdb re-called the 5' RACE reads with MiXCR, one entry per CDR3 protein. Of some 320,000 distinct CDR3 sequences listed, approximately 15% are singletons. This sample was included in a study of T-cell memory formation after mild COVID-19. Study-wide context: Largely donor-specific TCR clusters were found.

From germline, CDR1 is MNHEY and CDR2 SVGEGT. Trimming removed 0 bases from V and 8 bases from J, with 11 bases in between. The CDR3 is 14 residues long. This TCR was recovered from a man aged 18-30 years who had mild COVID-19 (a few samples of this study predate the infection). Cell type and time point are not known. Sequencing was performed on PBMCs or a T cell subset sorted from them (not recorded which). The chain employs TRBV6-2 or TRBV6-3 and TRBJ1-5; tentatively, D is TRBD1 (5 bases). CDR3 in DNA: TGTGCCAGCAGTTACTCGGCAGGGCTGGAGCCCCAGCATTTT. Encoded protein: CASSYSAGLEPQHF.